Following are 3 T cell receptor beta chains from one sample sequenced in a study of T cells in Graves' hyperthyroidism and ophthalmopathy. What was amplified from RNA transcripts were TCR beta CDR3 regions. The TCR CDR3 was amplified in a first-round RT-PCR using the HTBI primer set. Via MiXCR, TCRdb re-called the multiplex PCR reads, giving one row per CDR3 protein. This table holds 600,000 to 900,000 distinct CDR3 sequences, over 15% found once. Material for sequencing was blood. The receptors were sampled from a man younger than 35 with Graves' hyperthyroidism.

This clonotype has at least ten counts. J is TRBJ2-5 and V is TRBV2; D might be TRBD1 or TRBD2, each matching 5 bases. Germline CDR1 SNHLY, CDR2 FYNNEI. V was clipped by 6 bases and J by 5 bases, with 22 bases between them. The CDR3 covers 16 residues. The CDR3 protein is CASRPSRGSRGETQYF. CDR3 DNA: TGTGCCAGCAGACCCTCGAGGGGCTCTAGAGGGGAGACCCAGTACTTC.

This clonotype was seen many times. The V call is TRBV7-8, the J call TRBJ2-7; 8 bases map to TRBD1. The ends lost 5 bases at V and 2 bases at J; junction bases unmatched: 8. CDR3 length: 15 residues. Germline CDR1 and CDR2: SGHVS and FQNEAQ. CDR3 bases: TGTGCCAGCAGCCCCGGGACAGGCCTGACCTACGAGCAGTACTTC. Protein: CASSPGTGLTYEQYF.

The sample holds many counts of this clonotype. The chain joins TRBV11-2 to TRBJ2-5, with unresolved D. This CDR3 comprises 13 residues. The germline V and J ends were trimmed by 1 base and 3 bases, with 6 bases remaining between them. Germline values: CDR1 SGHAT, CDR2 FQNNGV. CDR3 residues: CASSLAPKETQYF. The CDR3 DNA is TGTGCCAGCAGCTTAGCCCCGAAAGAGACCCAGTACTTC.